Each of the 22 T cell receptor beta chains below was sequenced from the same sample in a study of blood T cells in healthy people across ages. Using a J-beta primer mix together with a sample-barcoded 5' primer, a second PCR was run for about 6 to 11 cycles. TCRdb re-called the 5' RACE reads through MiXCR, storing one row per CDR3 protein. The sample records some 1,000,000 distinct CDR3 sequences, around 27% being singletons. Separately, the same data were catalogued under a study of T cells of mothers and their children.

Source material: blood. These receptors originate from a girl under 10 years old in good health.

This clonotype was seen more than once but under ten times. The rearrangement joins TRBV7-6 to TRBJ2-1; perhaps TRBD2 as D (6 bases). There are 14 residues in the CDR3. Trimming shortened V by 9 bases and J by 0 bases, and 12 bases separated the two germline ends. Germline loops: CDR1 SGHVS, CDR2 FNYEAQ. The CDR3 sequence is CASGDGSSYNEQFF. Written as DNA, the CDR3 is TGTGCCAGTGGAGACGGGAGCTCCTACAATGAGCAGTTCTTC. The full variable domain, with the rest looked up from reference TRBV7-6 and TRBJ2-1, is GAGVSQSPRYKVTKRGQDVALRCDPISGHVSLYWYRQALGQGPEFLTYFNYEAQQDKSGLPNDRFSAERPEGSISTLTIQRTEQRDSAMYRCASGDGSSYNEQFFGPGTRLTVL.

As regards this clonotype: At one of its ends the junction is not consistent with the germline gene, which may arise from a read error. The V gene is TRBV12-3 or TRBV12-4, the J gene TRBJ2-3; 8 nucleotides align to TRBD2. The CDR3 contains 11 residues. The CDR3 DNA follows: TGTGCCAGCAGTTTATCCGGGACTAGTCATTTT. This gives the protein CASSLSGTSHF.

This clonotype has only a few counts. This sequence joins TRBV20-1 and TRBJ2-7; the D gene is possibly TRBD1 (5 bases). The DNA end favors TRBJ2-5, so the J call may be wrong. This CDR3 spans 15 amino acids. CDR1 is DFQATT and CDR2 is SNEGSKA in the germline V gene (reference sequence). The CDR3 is CSARVPGKDPGTQYF. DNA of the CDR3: TGCAGTGCTAGAGTCCCAGGGAAGGACCCTGGGACCCAGTACTTC.

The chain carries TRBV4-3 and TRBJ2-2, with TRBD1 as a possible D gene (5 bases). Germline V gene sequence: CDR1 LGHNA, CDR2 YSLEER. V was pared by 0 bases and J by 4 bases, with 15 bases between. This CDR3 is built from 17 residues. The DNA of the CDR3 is TGCGCCAGCAGCCAAGATCCCCAGGGCATAGCCACCGGGGAGCTGTTTTTT. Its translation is CASSQDPQGIATGELFF.

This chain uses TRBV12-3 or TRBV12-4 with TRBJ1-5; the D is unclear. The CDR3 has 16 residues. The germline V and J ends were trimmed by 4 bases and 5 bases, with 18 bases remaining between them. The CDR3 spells CASSWVDSAEDQPQHF. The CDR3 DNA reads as TGTGCCAGCAGTTGGGTCGACTCTGCTGAGGATCAGCCCCAGCATTTT.

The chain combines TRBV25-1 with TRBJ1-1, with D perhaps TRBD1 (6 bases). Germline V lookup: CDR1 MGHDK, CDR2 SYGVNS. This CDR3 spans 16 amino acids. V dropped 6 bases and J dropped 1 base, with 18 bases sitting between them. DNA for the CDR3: TGTGCCAGCAGAGCTACAGGGTTAGTTTCGAACACTGAAGCTTTCTTT. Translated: CASRATGLVSNTEAFF.

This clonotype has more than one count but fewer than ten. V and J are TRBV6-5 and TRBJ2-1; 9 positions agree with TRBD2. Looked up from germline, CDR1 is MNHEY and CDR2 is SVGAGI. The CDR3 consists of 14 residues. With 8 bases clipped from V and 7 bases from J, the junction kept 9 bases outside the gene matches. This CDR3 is CASFAGGPRNEQFF. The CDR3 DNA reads TGTGCCAGCTTCGCGGGAGGGCCGAGAAATGAGCAGTTCTTC.

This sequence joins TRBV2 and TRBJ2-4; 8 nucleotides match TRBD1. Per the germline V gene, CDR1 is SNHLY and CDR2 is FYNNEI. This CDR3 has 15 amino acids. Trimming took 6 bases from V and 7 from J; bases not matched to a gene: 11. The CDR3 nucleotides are TGTGCCAGCAGCCCCTGGACAGGGACGAGGAACATTCAGTACTTC. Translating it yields CASSPWTGTRNIQYF.

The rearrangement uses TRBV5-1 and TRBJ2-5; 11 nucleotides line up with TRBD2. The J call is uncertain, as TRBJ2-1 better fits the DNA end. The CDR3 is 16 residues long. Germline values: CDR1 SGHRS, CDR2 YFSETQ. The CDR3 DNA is TGCGCCAGCAGCTTGGAAAGTAGCGGGGGGGCCCATGAGCAGTTCTTC. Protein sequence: CASSLESSGGAHEQFF.

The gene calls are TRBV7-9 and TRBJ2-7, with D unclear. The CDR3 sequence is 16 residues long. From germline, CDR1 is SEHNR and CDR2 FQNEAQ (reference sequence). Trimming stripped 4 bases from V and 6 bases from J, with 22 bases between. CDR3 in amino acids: CASSSPRSFSHCEQYF. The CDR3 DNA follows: TGTGCCAGCAGCTCGCCTAGGTCCTTTTCCCACTGCGAGCAGTACTTC.

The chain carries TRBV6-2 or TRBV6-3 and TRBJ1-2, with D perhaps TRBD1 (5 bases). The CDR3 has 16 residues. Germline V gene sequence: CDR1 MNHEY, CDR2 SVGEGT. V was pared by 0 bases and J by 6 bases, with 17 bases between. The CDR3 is CASSYSTAAGSDGYTF. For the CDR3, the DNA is TGTGCCAGCAGTTACTCGACAGCAGCAGGGAGTGATGGCTACACCTTC.

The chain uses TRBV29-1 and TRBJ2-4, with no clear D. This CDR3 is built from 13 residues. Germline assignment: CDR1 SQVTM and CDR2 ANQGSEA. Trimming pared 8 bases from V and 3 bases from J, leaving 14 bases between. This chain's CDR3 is CSSMVEDKNIQYF. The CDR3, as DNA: TGCAGCTCGATGGTGGAAGACAAAAACATTCAGTACTTC.

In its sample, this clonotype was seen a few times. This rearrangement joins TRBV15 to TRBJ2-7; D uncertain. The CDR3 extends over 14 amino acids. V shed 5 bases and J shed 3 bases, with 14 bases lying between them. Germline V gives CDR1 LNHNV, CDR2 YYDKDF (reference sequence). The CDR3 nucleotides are TGTGCCACCAGCTCCACGGACCTGATCTACGAGCAGTACTTC. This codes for CATSSTDLIYEQYF.

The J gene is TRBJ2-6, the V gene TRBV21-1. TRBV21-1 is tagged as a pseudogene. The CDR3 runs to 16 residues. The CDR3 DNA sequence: TGTGCCAGCAGCAAACGAGGATGGACTGGGGCCAACGTCCTGACTTTC. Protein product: CASSKRGWTGANVLTF.

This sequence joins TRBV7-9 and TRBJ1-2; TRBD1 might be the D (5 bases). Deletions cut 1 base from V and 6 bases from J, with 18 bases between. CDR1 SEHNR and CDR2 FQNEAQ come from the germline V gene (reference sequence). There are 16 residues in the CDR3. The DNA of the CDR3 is TGTGCCAGCAGCTTAGGGCTAGGGACGGACGGGGATGGCTACACCTTC. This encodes CASSLGLGTDGDGYTF.

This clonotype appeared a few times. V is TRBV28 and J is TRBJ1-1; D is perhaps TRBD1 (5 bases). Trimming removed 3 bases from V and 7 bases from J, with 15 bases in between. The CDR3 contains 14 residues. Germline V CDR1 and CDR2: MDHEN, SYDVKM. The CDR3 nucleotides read TGTGCCAGCAGTTTGGACACTCTGATGGGTGAAGCTTTCTTT. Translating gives CASSLDTLMGEAFF.

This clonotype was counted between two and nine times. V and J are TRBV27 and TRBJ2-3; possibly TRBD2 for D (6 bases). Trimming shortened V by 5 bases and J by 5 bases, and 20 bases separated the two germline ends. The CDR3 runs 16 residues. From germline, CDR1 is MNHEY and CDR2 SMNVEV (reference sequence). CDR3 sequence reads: CASSPTGDSGRDTQYF. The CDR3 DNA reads TGTGCCAGCAGTCCTACGGGGGATTCGGGTCGAGATACGCAGTATTTT.

This chain's CDR3 is CASSPGAGSNYGYTF. The CDR3 nucleotides are TGTGCCAGCAGCCCAGGGGCAGGGTCTAACTATGGCTACACCTTC. V usage is TRBV7-9 and J usage is TRBJ1-2; D is possibly TRBD1 (6 bases). The CDR3 is 15 residues long. Germline V gene lookup returns CDR1 SEHNR and CDR2 FQNEAQ (reference sequence). Trimming removed 5 bases from V and 0 bases from J, with 13 bases in between.

For the CDR3, the DNA is TGTGCCAGTACCGCTTCTGGGGCCAACGTCCTGACTTTC. Protein: CASTASGANVLTF. This chain links TRBV19 with TRBJ2-6; unclear D gene. V was pared by 7 bases and J by 1 base, with 5 bases between. The germline V gene has CDR1 LNHDA and CDR2 SQIVND (reference sequence). CDR3 length equals 13 residues.

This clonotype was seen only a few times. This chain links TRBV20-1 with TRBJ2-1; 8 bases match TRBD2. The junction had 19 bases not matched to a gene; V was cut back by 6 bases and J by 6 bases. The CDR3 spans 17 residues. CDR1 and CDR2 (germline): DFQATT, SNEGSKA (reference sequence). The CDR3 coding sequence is TGCAGTGCCGTACGGTCCATCTGGCGGGAGGCTTTCAATGAGCAGTTCTTC. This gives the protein CSAVRSIWREAFNEQFF.

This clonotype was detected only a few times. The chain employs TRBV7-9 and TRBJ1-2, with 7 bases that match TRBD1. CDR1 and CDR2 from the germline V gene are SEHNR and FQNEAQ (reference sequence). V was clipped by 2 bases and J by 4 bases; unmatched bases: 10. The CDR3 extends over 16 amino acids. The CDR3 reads CASSLSSGAGGYGYTF. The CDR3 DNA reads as TGTGCCAGCAGCTTATCGTCAGGGGCAGGGGGCTATGGCTACACCTTC.

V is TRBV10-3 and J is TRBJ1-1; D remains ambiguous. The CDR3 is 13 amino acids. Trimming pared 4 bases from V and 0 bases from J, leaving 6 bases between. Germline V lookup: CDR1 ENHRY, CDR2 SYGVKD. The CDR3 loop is CAISGGVNTEAFF. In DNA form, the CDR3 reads TGTGCCATCAGTGGCGGTGTGAACACTGAAGCTTTCTTT.